Presented here are 4 T cell receptor beta chains from one specimen sequenced in a study of vaccination effects on CD4 cells after COVID-19. Before any sequencing was done, the ViraFEST assay used viral peptide pools to expand antigen-specific CD4+ T cells. The culture ran for 9 to 11 days, and then CD4+ T cells were isolated. Documented for the person is a PCR-confirmed SARS-CoV-2 infection occurring between March and December 2020. No antigen has been assigned to these receptors. Only in-frame clones appear in the TCRdb table, and some are missing; sequencing was by immunoSEQ multiplex PCR. The data contain more than 20,000 clones, approximately 80% of them seen just once; the ten biggest clones take up approximately 21%. This specimen consisted of CD4+ T cells from PBMCs cultured with HCoV-NL63 spike peptides, obtained before COVID-19 vaccination. The receptor source for this set is a human donor who had a prior SARS-CoV-2 infection.

This clone has more than one count but fewer than ten. The chain uses TRBV18 and TRBJ2-7, with TRBD1 matching 8 bases. CDR3 length: 15 residues. V was clipped by 3 bases and J by 0 bases; unmatched bases: 4. Germline CDR1 is KGHSH and CDR2 is LQKENI. The CDR3 DNA sequence: TGTGCCAGCTCACCGGGACAGGAGCGCTCCTACGAGCAGTACTTC. Translated, it gives CASSPGQERSYEQYF.

V gene TRBV19 combines with J gene TRBJ1-5; D is undetermined. CDR3 length equals 16 residues. Trimming took off 4 bases at V and 0 bases at J, with 13 bases between the two ends. Germline values: CDR1 LNHDA, CDR2 SQIVND (reference sequence). The CDR3 DNA reads as TGTGCCAGTAGTACCGTCACGGGATATAGCAATCAGCCCCAGCATTTT. Residues: CASSTVTGYSNQPQHF.

This chain uses TRBV6-2 or TRBV6-3 with TRBJ2-6; D unclear. Trimming shortened V by 2 bases and J by 0 bases, and 5 bases separated the two germline ends. The CDR3 covers 15 residues. Germline CDR1 reads MNHEY; CDR2 reads SVGEGT. The CDR3 sequence: CASSYEPSGANVLTF. CDR3 in DNA: TGTGCCAGCAGTTACGAACCCTCTGGGGCCAACGTCCTGACTTTC.

V and J are TRBV9 and TRBJ2-1; 13 nucleotides agree with TRBD2. Germline loops: CDR1 SGDLS, CDR2 YYNGEE. Trimming at V came to 4 bases and at J to 9 bases, leaving 10 bases not matched to a gene. This CDR3 has 16 amino acids. The CDR3 loop is CASSTGGLAGNGEQFF. CDR3 DNA sequence: TGTGCCAGCAGCACGGGGGGACTAGCGGGAAACGGTGAGCAGTTCTTC.